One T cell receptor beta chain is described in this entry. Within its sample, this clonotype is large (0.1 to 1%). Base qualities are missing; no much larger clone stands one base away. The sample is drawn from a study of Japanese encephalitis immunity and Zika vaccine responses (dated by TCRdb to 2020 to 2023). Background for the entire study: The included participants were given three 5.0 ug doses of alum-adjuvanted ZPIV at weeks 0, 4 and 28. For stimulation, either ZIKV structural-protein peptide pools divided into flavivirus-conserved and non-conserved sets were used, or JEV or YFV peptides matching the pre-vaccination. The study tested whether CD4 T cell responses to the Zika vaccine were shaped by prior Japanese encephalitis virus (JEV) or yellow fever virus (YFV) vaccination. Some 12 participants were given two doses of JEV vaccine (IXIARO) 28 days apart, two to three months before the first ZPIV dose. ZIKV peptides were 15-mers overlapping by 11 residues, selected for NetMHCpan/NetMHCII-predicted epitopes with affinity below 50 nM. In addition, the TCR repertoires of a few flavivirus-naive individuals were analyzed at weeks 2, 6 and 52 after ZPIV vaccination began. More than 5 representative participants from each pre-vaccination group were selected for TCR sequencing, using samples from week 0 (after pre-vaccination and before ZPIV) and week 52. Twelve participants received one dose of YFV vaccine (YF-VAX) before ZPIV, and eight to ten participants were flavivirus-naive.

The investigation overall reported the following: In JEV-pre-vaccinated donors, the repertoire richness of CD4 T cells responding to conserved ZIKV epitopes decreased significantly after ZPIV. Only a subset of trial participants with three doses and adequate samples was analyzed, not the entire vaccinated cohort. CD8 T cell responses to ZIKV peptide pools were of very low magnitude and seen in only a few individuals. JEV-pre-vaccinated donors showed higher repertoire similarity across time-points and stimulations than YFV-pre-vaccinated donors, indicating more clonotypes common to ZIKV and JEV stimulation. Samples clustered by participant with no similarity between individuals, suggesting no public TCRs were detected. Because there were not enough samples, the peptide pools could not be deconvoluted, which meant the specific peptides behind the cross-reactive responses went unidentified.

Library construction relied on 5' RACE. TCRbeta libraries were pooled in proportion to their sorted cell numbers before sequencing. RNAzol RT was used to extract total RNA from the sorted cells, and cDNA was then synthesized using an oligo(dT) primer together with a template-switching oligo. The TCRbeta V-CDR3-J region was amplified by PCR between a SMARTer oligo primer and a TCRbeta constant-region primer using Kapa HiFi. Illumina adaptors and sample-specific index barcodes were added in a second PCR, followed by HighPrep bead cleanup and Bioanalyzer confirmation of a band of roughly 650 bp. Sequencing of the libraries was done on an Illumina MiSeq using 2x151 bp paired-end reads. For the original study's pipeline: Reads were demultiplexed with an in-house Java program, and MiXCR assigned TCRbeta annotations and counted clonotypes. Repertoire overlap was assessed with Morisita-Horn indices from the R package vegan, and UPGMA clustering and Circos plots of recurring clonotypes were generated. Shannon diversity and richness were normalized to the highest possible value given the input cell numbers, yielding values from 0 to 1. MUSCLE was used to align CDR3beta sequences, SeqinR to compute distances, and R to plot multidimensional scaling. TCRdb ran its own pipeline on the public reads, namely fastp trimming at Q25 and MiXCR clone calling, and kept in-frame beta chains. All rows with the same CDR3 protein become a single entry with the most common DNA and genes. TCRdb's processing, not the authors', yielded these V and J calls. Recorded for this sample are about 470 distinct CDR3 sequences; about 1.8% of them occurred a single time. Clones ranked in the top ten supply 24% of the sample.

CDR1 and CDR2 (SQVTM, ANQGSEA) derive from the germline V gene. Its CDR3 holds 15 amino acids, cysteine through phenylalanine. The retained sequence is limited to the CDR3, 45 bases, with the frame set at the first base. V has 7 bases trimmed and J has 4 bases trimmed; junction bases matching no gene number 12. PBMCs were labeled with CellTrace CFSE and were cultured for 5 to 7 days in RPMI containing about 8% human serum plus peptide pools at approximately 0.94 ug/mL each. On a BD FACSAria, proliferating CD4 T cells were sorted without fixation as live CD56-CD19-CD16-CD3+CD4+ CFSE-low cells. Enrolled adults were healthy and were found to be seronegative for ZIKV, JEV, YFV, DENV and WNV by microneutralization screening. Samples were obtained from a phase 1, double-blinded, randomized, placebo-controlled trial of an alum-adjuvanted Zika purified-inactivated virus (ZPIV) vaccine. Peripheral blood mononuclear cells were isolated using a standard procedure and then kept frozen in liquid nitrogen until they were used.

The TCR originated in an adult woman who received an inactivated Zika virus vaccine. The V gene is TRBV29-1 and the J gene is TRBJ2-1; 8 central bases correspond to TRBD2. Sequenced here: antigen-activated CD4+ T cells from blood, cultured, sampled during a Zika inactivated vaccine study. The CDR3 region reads CSALTGGAGYNEQFF. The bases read TGCAGCGCCCTAACCGGGGGGGCTGGTTACAATGAGCAGTTCTTC.